Presented here are 24 T cell receptor beta chains from one specimen sequenced in a study of blood T cell repertoires in COVID-19. Assay: immunoSEQ multiplex PCR; the TCRdb copy retains only in-frame clones and omits some. Of some 110,000 clones in the sample, roughly 80% were seen once. The sample taken for sequencing was peripheral blood. All receptors derive from a man in his fifties or sixties with acute or convalescent COVID-19.

The genes are TRBV4-1 and TRBJ2-1; TRBD2 agrees at 7 bases. V gave up 1 base and J gave up 7 bases; unmatched junction bases: 10. Germline V gene data show CDR1 as MGHRA and CDR2 as YSYEKL. The CDR3 is 16 residues long. CDR3 sequence reads: CASSQAASGRGNEQFF. The CDR3 DNA reads TGCGCCAGCAGCCAAGCGGCTAGCGGACGAGGGAATGAGCAGTTCTTC.

The chain links TRBV19 to TRBJ2-3; the D gene is possibly TRBD2 (5 bases). Trimming pared 6 bases from V and 1 base from J, leaving 11 bases between. Germline V CDR1 and CDR2: LNHDA, SQIVND (reference sequence). CDR3 length: 14 residues. CDR3 in DNA: TGTGCCAGTAGATCGATGGGAGGCACAGATACGCAGTATTTT. Its protein is CASRSMGGTDTQYF. The complete variable domain, with remaining parts taken from reference TRBV19 and TRBJ2-3, reads DGGITQSPKYLFRKEGQNVTLSCEQNLNHDAMYWYRQDPGQGLRLIYYSQIVNDFQKGDIAEGYSVSREKKESFPLTVTSAQKNPTAFYLCASRSMGGTDTQYFGPGTRLTVL.

The CDR3 sequence is CASSTGSANTGELFF. The CDR3, as DNA: TGTGCCAGTAGTACAGGGTCGGCGAACACCGGGGAGCTGTTTTTT. This chain joins TRBV19 and TRBJ2-2, with a weak D call TRBD1 (5 bases). CDR1 is LNHDA and CDR2 is SQIVND in the germline V gene (reference sequence). CDR3 length: 15 residues. V was clipped by 4 bases and J by 0 bases, with 9 bases between them.

J is TRBJ2-5 and V is TRBV9, with a tentative D call TRBD2 (5 bases). V lost 5 bases to trimming and J lost 4 bases, with 21 bases between them. CDR1 and CDR2 (germline): SGDLS, YYNGEE. The CDR3 sequence is 16 residues long. The CDR3, as DNA: TGTGCCAGCAGTCGTAGCCCGTGGAGGAACGGAGAGACCCAGTACTTC. This codes for CASSRSPWRNGETQYF.

The chain joins TRBV4-1 to TRBJ2-5, with D perhaps matching TRBD2 (6 bases). There are 16 residues in the CDR3. The germline V and J ends were trimmed by 1 base and 0 bases, with 12 bases remaining between them. The germline CDR1 and CDR2 sequences are MGHRA and YSYEKL. The CDR3 spells CASSQVSGTHQETQYF. CDR3 bases: TGCGCCAGCAGCCAAGTCTCCGGGACTCACCAAGAGACCCAGTACTTC.

The J gene is TRBJ1-2, the V gene TRBV27; D gene unclear. The CDR3 spans 15 residues. Trimming shortened V by 0 bases and J by 8 bases, and 16 bases separated the two germline ends. Germline assignment: CDR1 MNHEY and CDR2 SMNVEV (reference sequence). The CDR3: CASSLSAGSPWGYTF. The DNA of the CDR3 is TGTGCCAGCAGTTTATCTGCAGGTTCCCCTTGGGGCTACACCTTC.

The V gene is TRBV7-2, the J gene TRBJ1-2; D unresolved. V was clipped by 1 base and J by 4 bases, with 25 bases between them. The CDR3 contains 19 residues. Germline assignment: CDR1 SGHTA and CDR2 FQGNSA. This CDR3 is CASSLGVRRVPLDGYGYTF. The DNA of the CDR3 is TGTGCCAGCAGCTTAGGGGTCCGACGGGTTCCCCTCGATGGCTATGGCTACACCTTC.

This sequence joins TRBV6-5 and TRBJ2-1; 8 nucleotides align to TRBD1. This CDR3 has 14 amino acids. Germline lookup yields CDR1 MNHEY and CDR2 SVGAGI. The V and J ends lost 9 bases and 2 bases, in that order; junction bases with no gene match: 6. The CDR3 nucleotides are TGTGCCAGTATCCCGGGACAGGCCTACAATGAGCAGTTCTTC. This encodes CASIPGQAYNEQFF.

The chain combines TRBV7-9 with TRBJ1-6, with 7 nucleotides matching TRBD1. The CDR3 is made up of 16 amino acids. Germline CDR1 SEHNR, CDR2 FQNEAQ (reference sequence). V shed 5 bases, J shed 9 bases, and the junction held 13 bases outside the gene matches. In nucleotides, the CDR3 is TGTGCCAGCAGCCCCTATCTCCGGGACAGTACTTCACCCCTCCACTTT. Encoded protein: CASSPYLRDSTSPLHF.

The sample holds one count of this clone. V and J are TRBV21-1 and TRBJ2-5; the table's D call of TRBD2 was not tested on the DNA. TRBV21-1 is flagged as a pseudogene. The CDR3 is 19 residues long. The CDR3 loop reads CASSKYFITSGDGTETQYF. In DNA, the CDR3 is TGTGCCAGCAGCAAATATTTCATTACTAGCGGGGACGGGACAGAGACCCAGTACTTC.

The chain couples TRBV28 to TRBJ2-1, with D uncertain. The ends were cut back, 7 bases at V and 0 bases at J, with 10 bases in the middle. The CDR3 has 14 amino acids. Germline CDR1 and CDR2: MDHEN and SYDVKM. The chain's CDR3 is CASNYVSSYNEQFF. The CDR3 DNA sequence: TGTGCCAGCAATTACGTGAGCTCCTACAATGAGCAGTTCTTC.

V is TRBV30 and J is TRBJ1-6, with TRBD1 matching over 8 bases. The germline V gene has CDR1 GTSNPN and CDR2 SVGIG (reference sequence). Unmatched junction bases numbered 11, after V lost 4 bases and J lost 6 bases. This CDR3 region has 16 residues. CDR3 loop: CAWNLYRGISNSPLHF. The CDR3, as DNA: TGTGCCTGGAATCTTTACAGGGGGATTAGTAATTCACCCCTCCACTTT.

CDR3 coding DNA: TGTGCCAGCAGTGACCGACAGGGAGAGACCCAGTACTTC. It encodes CASSDRQGETQYF. The genes are TRBV6-1 and TRBJ2-5, with 7 positions matching TRBD1. V gave up 3 bases and J gave up 4 bases; unmatched junction bases: 2. The germline CDR1 and CDR2 sequences are MNHNS and SASEGT. There are 13 residues in the CDR3.

This clone was seen a few times. The chain employs TRBV5-4 and TRBJ2-7, with 8 bases lining up with TRBD2. This CDR3 region has 14 residues. With 1 base clipped from V and 1 base from J, the junction kept 1 base outside the gene matches. CDR1 and CDR2 from the germline V gene are SGHNT and YYREEE (reference sequence). The CDR3 sequence is CASSLTSGSYEQYF. The DNA for the CDR3 is TGTGCCAGCAGCTTGACTAGCGGATCCTACGAGCAGTACTTC.

CDR3 region: CASSPLSAAGNYNEQFF. CDR3 DNA: TGTGCCAGCTCACCACTTAGTGCGGCGGGAAATTACAATGAGCAGTTCTTC. The chain recombines TRBV18 with TRBJ2-1, with a possible D match to TRBD2 (6 bases). V was pared by 1 base and J by 4 bases, with 17 bases between. This CDR3 is 17 amino acids long. Germline CDR1 reads KGHSH; CDR2 reads LQKENI.

This clone was counted between two and nine times. This rearrangement joins TRBV4-2 to TRBJ2-5; the D is unclear. The CDR3 extends over 15 amino acids. Germline lookup yields CDR1 LGHNA and CDR2 YNFKEQ. The V and J ends lost 1 base and 1 base respectively, with 10 bases between them. The CDR3 DNA is TGTGCCAGCAGCCAAGGAGGTAGCATCCAAGAGACCCAGTACTTC. It translates to CASSQGGSIQETQYF.

V usage is TRBV7-2 and J usage is TRBJ2-5, with TRBD1 as a possible D gene (6 bases). The CDR3 covers 15 residues. Germline V gene sequence: CDR1 SGHTA, CDR2 FQGNSA. V dropped 5 bases and J dropped 4 bases, with 17 bases sitting between them. For the CDR3, the DNA is TGTGCCAGCAGCCTCTACAGGGTCTGGGGAGAGACCCAGTACTTC. Its translation: CASSLYRVWGETQYF. Together with reference TRBV7-2 and TRBJ2-5, the CDR3 gives the full variable domain: GAGVSQSPSNKVTEKGKDVELRCDPISGHTALYWYRQSLGQGLEFLIYFQGNSAPDKSGLPSDRFSAERTGGSVSTLTIQRTQQEDSAVYLCASSLYRVWGETQYFGPGTRLLVL.

The chain is built from TRBV13 and TRBJ1-6; D is perhaps TRBD1 (6 bases). Germline CDR1 PRHDT, CDR2 FYEKMQ (reference sequence). Trimming shortened V by 1 base and J by 9 bases, and 13 bases separated the two germline ends. This CDR3 spans 15 amino acids. The CDR3 region is CASSLEHRGGSPLHF. The CDR3 DNA sequence: TGTGCCAGCAGCTTAGAGCATAGGGGGGGTTCACCCCTCCACTTT.

V is TRBV27 and J is TRBJ2-2; the match to TRBD2 covers 10 bases. CDR1 and CDR2 (germline): MNHEY, SMNVEV (reference sequence). Trimming took 4 bases from V and 4 from J; bases not matched to a gene: 9. The CDR3 has 17 amino acids. This CDR3 is CASSYRVAGGATGELFF. The CDR3 DNA follows: TGTGCCAGCAGTTACCGCGTAGCGGGAGGTGCCACCGGGGAGCTGTTTTTT.

J is TRBJ2-1 and V is TRBV10-3; 7 nucleotides align to TRBD1. The junction had 13 bases not matched to a gene; V was cut back by 1 base and J by 4 bases. The CDR3 runs to 18 residues. Germline V gene sequence: CDR1 ENHRY, CDR2 SYGVKD. The DNA for the CDR3 is TGTGCCATCAGTGAGTTCGCCGGGACAGAGGATACTTACAATGAGCAGTTCTTC. It is translated as CAISEFAGTEDTYNEQFF.

The V call is TRBV5-4, the J call TRBJ1-1, with 8 bases lining up with TRBD1. Germline values: CDR1 SGHNT, CDR2 YYREEE (reference sequence). This CDR3 contains 15 residues. J gave up 5 bases and V 4 bases, and 10 bases lay outside the gene matches. The CDR3 loop is CASSTWTGRGTEAFF. CDR3 nucleotide sequence: TGTGCCAGCAGCACGTGGACAGGGCGAGGGACTGAAGCTTTCTTT.

This clone was found once. The chain joins TRBV2 to TRBJ2-7; 8 nucleotides align to TRBD1. Germline CDR1 SNHLY, CDR2 FYNNEI. CDR3 size: 14 residues. V lost 8 bases and J lost 0; bases outside the gene matches: 6. CDR3 loop: CASSGTGFSYEQYF. The CDR3 DNA is TGTGCCAGCTCTGGGACAGGATTCTCCTACGAGCAGTACTTC.

The chain employs TRBV3-1 (or the pseudogene TRBV3-2) and TRBJ2-5; D perhaps matches TRBD2 (6 bases). Trimming removed 5 bases from V and 4 bases from J, with 17 bases in between. The CDR3 contains 15 residues. Germline V lookup: CDR1 LGHDT, CDR2 YNNKEL (reference sequence). The CDR3, as DNA: TGTGCCAGCAGCTCCTGGGGGGACTTGGTAGAGACCCAGTACTTC. This encodes CASSSWGDLVETQYF.

The chain is built from TRBV7-8 and TRBJ1-2, with 10 bases aligning to TRBD1. The V gene end was trimmed by 5 bases and the J gene end by 5 bases; junction bases not matched to a gene: 8. Germline-derived CDR1 and CDR2 are SGHVS and FQNEAQ. This CDR3 contains 15 residues. In nucleotides, the CDR3 is TGTGCCAGCAGCATAGGACAGGGGGGGGAGTATGGCTACACCTTC. Translated, it gives CASSIGQGGEYGYTF.